The 20 T cell receptor beta chains listed next were all sequenced from one sample in a study of blood T cell repertoires in COVID-19. The assay was immunoSEQ multiplex PCR, and TCRdb's table has in-frame clones only and misses some. The profile shows 95,000 to 110,000 clones, approximately 88% of them singletons. The material sequenced was peripheral blood. The receptors originated from a man in his fifties with active or convalescent COVID-19.

The chain employs TRBV5-6 and TRBJ1-6, with D perhaps matching TRBD1 (5 bases). Germline values: CDR1 SGHDT, CDR2 YYEEEE. Trimming pared 2 bases from V and 7 bases from J, leaving 10 bases between. The CDR3 has 14 residues. The CDR3 region is CASSFLKGNSPLHF. The DNA for the CDR3 is TGTGCCAGCAGCTTCTTAAAGGGGAATTCACCCCTCCACTTT.

This clone has a handful of counts. The chain joins TRBV19 to TRBJ2-2; TRBD2 aligns across 13 bases. The trim removed 0 bases at V and 3 bases at J, leaving 4 bases unmatched. CDR1 is LNHDA, CDR2 SQIVND, per germline (reference sequence). The CDR3 spans 18 residues. The CDR3 DNA follows: TGTGCCAGTAGTATAGATGGACTAGCGGGAGAGGACACCGGGGAGCTGTTTTTT. The encoded protein is CASSIDGLAGEDTGELFF.

Regarding this clone: This sample also contains other DNA sequences that code for the same CDR3. J is TRBJ2-3 and V is TRBV4-1; 8 bases line up with TRBD1. The CDR3 loop spans 15 amino acids. V lost 4 bases, J lost 1 base, and 4 bases stayed unmatched. Germline V gene data show CDR1 as MGHRA and CDR2 as YSYEKL. The CDR3 DNA reads as TGCGCCAGCAGCCGATCGGGACAGGGCACAGATACGCAGTATTTT. This codes for CASSRSGQGTDTQYF.

The chain combines TRBV9 with TRBJ2-2; perhaps TRBD2 as D (5 bases). Per germline, CDR1 SGDLS and CDR2 YYNGEE. V lost 2 bases, J lost 3 bases, and 17 bases lay in between. The CDR3 runs to 17 residues. The CDR3 loop reads CASSVETGREDTGELFF. CDR3 DNA sequence: TGTGCCAGCAGCGTCGAGACTGGGAGAGAGGACACCGGGGAGCTGTTTTTT.

The chain carries TRBV27 and TRBJ2-7, with a weak D call TRBD1 (6 bases). With 5 bases removed from V and 0 bases from J, the gap between germline ends came to 14 bases. Germline CDR1 reads MNHEY; CDR2 reads SMNVEV (reference sequence). CDR3 size: 15 residues. The CDR3 here is CASSHLGQTSYEQYF. As DNA, the CDR3 is TGTGCCAGCAGTCACCTTGGACAGACCTCCTACGAGCAGTACTTC.

The chain recombines TRBV7-2 with TRBJ2-7; D is perhaps TRBD2 (6 bases). This CDR3 has 18 residues. V gave up 2 bases and J gave up 0 bases, with 20 bases separating them. Germline loops: CDR1 SGHTA, CDR2 FQGNSA. Here the CDR3 reads CASSLLGGPTQSSYEQYF. The DNA of the CDR3 is TGTGCCAGCAGCTTATTGGGGGGACCCACTCAAAGCTCCTACGAGCAGTACTTC.

The chain carries TRBV6-5 and TRBJ1-1, with 9 positions matching TRBD1. Unmatched junction bases numbered 7, after V lost 6 bases and J lost 5 bases. There are 14 residues in the CDR3. Germline CDR1 reads MNHEY; CDR2 reads SVGAGI. The CDR3 nucleotides are TGTGCCAGCAGCCGGGACAGGGAAGGGACTGAAGCTTTCTTT. This encodes CASSRDREGTEAFF.

This chain joins TRBV9 and TRBJ1-6, with 7 bases that match TRBD1. Unmatched junction bases numbered 6, after V lost 0 bases and J lost 9 bases. CDR3 length: 15 amino acids. Per the germline V gene, CDR1 is SGDLS and CDR2 is YYNGEE. The CDR3 is CASSVEATGFSPLHF. Written as DNA, the CDR3 is TGTGCCAGCAGCGTAGAGGCGACAGGGTTTTCACCCCTCCACTTT.

In the case of this clone: This same CDR3 is encoded by further DNA sequences in the sample. DNA of the CDR3: TGCGCCAGCAGCCTGGACAGTGAAGCTTTCTTT. This encodes CASSLDSEAFF. This chain connects TRBV5-1 to TRBJ1-1, with D possibly TRBD1 on 6 matching bases. The CDR3 spans 11 residues. With 4 bases removed from V and 7 bases from J, the gap between germline ends came to 8 bases. In germline, CDR1 is SGHRS, CDR2 YFSETQ.

CDR3 residues: CATSGFKGTSGTDTQYF. CDR3 DNA sequence: TGTGCCACCAGCGGATTCAAAGGGACTAGCGGCACAGATACGCAGTATTTT. The rearrangement joins TRBV15 to TRBJ2-3, with 10 bases lining up with TRBD2. CDR1 LNHNV and CDR2 YYDKDF come from the germline V gene (reference sequence). The CDR3 consists of 17 residues. Unmatched junction bases numbered 9, after V lost 5 bases and J lost 1 base.

The chain links TRBV18 to TRBJ1-1; TRBD1 might be the D (6 bases). Germline CDR1 reads KGHSH; CDR2 reads LQKENI. The CDR3 runs to 15 residues. V was pared by 6 bases and J by 0 bases, with 14 bases between. The CDR3 DNA is TGTGCCAGCTCCCCAACCGGACAGATGAACACTGAAGCTTTCTTT. This gives the protein CASSPTGQMNTEAFF. Together with reference TRBV18 and TRBJ1-1, the CDR3 gives the full variable domain: NAGVMQNPRHLVRRRGQEARLRCSPMKGHSHVYWYRQLPEEGLKFMVYLQKENIIDESGMPKERFSAEFPKEGPSILRIQQVVRGDSAAYFCASSPTGQMNTEAFFGQGTRLTVV.

J is TRBJ1-2 and V is TRBV10-3; possibly TRBD1 for D (6 bases). Germline V gene lookup returns CDR1 ENHRY and CDR2 SYGVKD. The V end lost 6 bases, the J end lost 2 bases, and 16 bases lay between the germline ends. The CDR3 length is 15 residues. The CDR3 loop reads CAIRTTGHNNYGYTF. DNA of the CDR3: TGTGCCATCAGAACTACGGGACACAACAACTATGGCTACACCTTC.

V and J are TRBV12-3 or TRBV12-4 and TRBJ1-5; no clear D gene. The CDR3 covers 12 residues. V lost 6 bases and J lost 5, with 8 bases in between. CDR3 nucleotides: TGTGCCAGCAGCTCCTCGGATCAGCCCCAGCATTTT. Protein product: CASSSSDQPQHF.

V gene TRBV30 combines with J gene TRBJ1-4; TRBD1 might be the D (6 bases). The CDR3 has 15 residues. CDR1 is GTSNPN and CDR2 is SVGIG in the germline V gene (reference sequence). The V end was cut by 3 bases, the J end by 5 bases, with 16 bases between. The CDR3: CAWRREGERNEKLFF. CDR3 DNA sequence: TGTGCCTGGAGGCGGGAGGGGGAACGAAATGAAAAACTGTTTTTT.

The chain is built from TRBV28 and TRBJ2-7; a weak D match, TRBD1 (6 bases). The CDR3 is 14 residues long. V was clipped by 2 bases and J by 6 bases, with 14 bases between them. CDR1 is MDHEN, CDR2 SYDVKM, per germline. CDR3 in DNA: TGTGCCAGCAGTTTACAGGGTGGGGACACCGAGCAGTACTTC. Translated, it gives CASSLQGGDTEQYF.

The genes are TRBV10-3 and TRBJ2-5, with 12 bases fitting TRBD2. The CDR3 totals 15 residues. V was clipped by 3 bases and J by 7 bases; unmatched bases: 6. Germline CDR1 is ENHRY and CDR2 is SYGVKD. CDR3 residues: CAISDSSGRARTQYF. DNA for the CDR3: TGTGCCATCAGTGATTCTAGCGGGAGGGCGAGGACCCAGTACTTC.

This chain connects TRBV5-4 to TRBJ2-1; perhaps TRBD1 as D (6 bases). CDR1 is SGHNT, CDR2 YYREEE, per germline (reference sequence). V was clipped by 4 bases and J by 3 bases, with 11 bases between them. The CDR3 sequence is 14 residues long. The DNA of the CDR3 is TGTGCCAGCAGCCTCGGACAGAGCTACAATGAGCAGTTCTTC. Protein: CASSLGQSYNEQFF.

The chain joins TRBV28 to TRBJ2-4, with D possibly matching TRBD2 (6 bases). The CDR3 has 13 amino acids. The germline CDR1 and CDR2 sequences are MDHEN and SYDVKM. The ends were cut back, 2 bases at V and 15 bases at J, with 17 bases in the middle. For the CDR3, the DNA is TGTGCCAGCAGTTTAGCGGGGCCCCTGAGGATGTACTTC. Protein sequence: CASSLAGPLRMYF.

This sequence joins TRBV19 and TRBJ2-7; 10 positions match TRBD1. The germline CDR1 and CDR2 sequences are LNHDA and SQIVND (reference sequence). The CDR3 covers 15 residues. Trimming took 0 bases from V and 6 from J; bases not matched to a gene: 5. In DNA form, the CDR3 reads TGTGCCAGTAGTATAGACCAGGACAGGGGGTCCGAGCAGTACTTC. Translating gives CASSIDQDRGSEQYF. Using reference TRBV19 and TRBJ2-7 for the parts outside the CDR3, the full variable domain is DGGITQSPKYLFRKEGQNVTLSCEQNLNHDAMYWYRQDPGQGLRLIYYSQIVNDFQKGDIAEGYSVSREKKESFPLTVTSAQKNPTAFYLCASSIDQDRGSEQYFGPGTRLTVT.

The rearrangement joins TRBV30 to TRBJ1-2; 7 bases fit TRBD1. Germline values: CDR1 GTSNPN, CDR2 SVGIG (reference sequence). The CDR3 runs to 12 residues. Trimming at V came to 5 bases and at J to 3 bases, leaving 3 bases not matched to a gene. This CDR3 reads CAWGGQDYGYTF. Written as DNA, the CDR3 is TGTGCCTGGGGAGGACAGGACTATGGCTACACCTTC.